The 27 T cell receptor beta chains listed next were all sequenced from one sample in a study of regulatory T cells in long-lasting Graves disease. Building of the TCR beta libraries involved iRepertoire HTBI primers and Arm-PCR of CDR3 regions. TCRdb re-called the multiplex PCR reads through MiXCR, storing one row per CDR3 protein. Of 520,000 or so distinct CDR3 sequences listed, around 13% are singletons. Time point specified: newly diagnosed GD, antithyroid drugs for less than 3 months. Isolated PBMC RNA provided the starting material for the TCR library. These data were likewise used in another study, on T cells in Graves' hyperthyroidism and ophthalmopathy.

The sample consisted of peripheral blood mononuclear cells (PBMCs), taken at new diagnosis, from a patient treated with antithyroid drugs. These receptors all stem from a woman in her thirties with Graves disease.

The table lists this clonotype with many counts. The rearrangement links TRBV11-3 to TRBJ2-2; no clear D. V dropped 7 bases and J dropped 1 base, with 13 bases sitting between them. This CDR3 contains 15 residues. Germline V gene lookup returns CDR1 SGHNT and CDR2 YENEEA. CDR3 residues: CASNYYPLNTGELFF. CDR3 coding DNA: TGTGCCAGCAACTACTACCCCCTGAACACCGGGGAGCTGTTTTTT.

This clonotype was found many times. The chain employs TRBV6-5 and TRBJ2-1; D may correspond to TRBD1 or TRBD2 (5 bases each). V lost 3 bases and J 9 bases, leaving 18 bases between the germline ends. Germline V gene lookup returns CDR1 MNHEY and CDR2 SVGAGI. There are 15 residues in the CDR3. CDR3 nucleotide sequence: TGTGCCAGCAGTTATCGAGGGCAGGGCTTAATTGAGCAGTTCTTC. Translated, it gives CASSYRGQGLIEQFF.

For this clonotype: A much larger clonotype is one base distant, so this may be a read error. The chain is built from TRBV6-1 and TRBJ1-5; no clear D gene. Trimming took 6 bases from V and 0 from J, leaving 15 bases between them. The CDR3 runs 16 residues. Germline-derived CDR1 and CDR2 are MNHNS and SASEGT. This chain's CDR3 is CASSLELFLSNQPQHF. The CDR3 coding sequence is TGTGCCAGCAGCCTCGAACTCTTTCTTAGCAATCAGCCCCAGCATTTT.

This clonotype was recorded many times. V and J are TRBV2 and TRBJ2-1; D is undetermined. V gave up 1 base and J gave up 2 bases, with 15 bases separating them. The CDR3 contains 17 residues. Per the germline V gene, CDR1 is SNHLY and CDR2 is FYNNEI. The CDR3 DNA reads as TGTGCCAGCAGTGAAGATCCGCAATGGGTCCCCTACAATGAGCAGTTCTTC. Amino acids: CASSEDPQWVPYNEQFF.

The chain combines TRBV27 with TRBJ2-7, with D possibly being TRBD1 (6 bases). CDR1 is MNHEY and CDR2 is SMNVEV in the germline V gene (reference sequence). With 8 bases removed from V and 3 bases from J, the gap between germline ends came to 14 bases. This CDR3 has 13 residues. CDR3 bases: TGTGCCAGCGCGAGGACAGAGTTCTACGAGCAGTACGTC. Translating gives CASARTEFYEQYV.

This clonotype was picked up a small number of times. The chain's CDR3 is CASTGTRGEDGEQFF. CDR3 DNA: TGTGCCAGCACCGGTACGAGGGGTGAGGATGGTGAGCAGTTCTTC. The V call is TRBV28, the J call TRBJ2-1; the D gene could be TRBD1 or TRBD2 (5 bases each). Germline lookup yields CDR1 MDHEN and CDR2 SYDVKM. The CDR3 totals 15 residues. V was shortened by 7 bases and J by 9 bases, with 22 bases between the two germline ends.

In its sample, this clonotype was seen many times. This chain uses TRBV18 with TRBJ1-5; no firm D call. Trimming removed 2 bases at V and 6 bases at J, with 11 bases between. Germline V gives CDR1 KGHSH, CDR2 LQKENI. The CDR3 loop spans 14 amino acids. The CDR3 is CASSPSQRGQPQHF. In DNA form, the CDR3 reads TGTGCCAGCTCACCATCCCAGCGAGGTCAGCCCCAGCATTTT.

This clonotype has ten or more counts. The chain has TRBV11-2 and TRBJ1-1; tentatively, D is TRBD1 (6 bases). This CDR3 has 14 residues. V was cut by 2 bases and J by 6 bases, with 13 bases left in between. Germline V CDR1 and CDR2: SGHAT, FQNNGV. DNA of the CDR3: TGTGCCAGCAGCTTATCCAACAGGGCCGCTGAAGCTTTCTTT. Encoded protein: CASSLSNRAAEAFF.

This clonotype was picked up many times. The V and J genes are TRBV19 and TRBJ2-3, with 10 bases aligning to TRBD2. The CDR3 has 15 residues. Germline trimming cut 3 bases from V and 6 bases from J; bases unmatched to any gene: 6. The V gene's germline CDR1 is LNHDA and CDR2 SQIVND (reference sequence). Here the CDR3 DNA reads TGTGCCAGTAGTATCAGAACTAGCGGGATGGATACGCAGTATTTT. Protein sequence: CASSIRTSGMDTQYF.

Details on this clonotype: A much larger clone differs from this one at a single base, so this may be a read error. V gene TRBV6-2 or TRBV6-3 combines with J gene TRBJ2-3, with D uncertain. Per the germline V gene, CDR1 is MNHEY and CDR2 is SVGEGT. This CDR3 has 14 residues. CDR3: CAGSYSQGTDTQYF. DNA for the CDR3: TGTGCCGGCAGTTACTCCCAGGGCACAGATACGCAGTATTTT.

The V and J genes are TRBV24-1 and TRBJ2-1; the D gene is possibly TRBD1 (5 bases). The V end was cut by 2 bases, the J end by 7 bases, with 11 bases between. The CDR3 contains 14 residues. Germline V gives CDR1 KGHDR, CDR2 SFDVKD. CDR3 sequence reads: CATSDSGQPNEQFF. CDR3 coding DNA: TGTGCCACCAGTGATTCAGGGCAACCTAATGAGCAGTTCTTC.

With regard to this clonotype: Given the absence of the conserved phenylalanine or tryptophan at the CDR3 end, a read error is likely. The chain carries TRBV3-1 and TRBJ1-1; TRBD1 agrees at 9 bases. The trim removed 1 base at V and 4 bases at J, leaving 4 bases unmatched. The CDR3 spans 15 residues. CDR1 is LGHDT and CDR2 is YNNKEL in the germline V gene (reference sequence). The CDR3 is CASSQGPDRGTEAFL. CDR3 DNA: TGTGCCAGCAGCCAAGGGCCGGACAGGGGCACTGAAGCTTTCTTG.

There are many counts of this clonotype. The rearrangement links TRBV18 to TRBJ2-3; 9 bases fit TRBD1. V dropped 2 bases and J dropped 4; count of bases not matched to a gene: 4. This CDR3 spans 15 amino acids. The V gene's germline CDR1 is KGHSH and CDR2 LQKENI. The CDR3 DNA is TGTGCCAGCTCACCATACAGGGGGCCCTCAGATACGCAGTATTTT. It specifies CASSPYRGPSDTQYF.

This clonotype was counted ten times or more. CDR3 protein: CASSPQGTVSTGELFF. The CDR3 DNA sequence: TGTGCCAGCAGTCCCCAAGGGACAGTTAGCACCGGGGAGCTGTTTTTT. The rearrangement joins TRBV25-1 to TRBJ2-2; 7 positions agree with TRBD1. CDR1 and CDR2 (germline): MGHDK, SYGVNS. The CDR3 length is 16 residues. The V gene end was trimmed by 5 bases and the J gene end by 4 bases; junction bases not matched to a gene: 10.

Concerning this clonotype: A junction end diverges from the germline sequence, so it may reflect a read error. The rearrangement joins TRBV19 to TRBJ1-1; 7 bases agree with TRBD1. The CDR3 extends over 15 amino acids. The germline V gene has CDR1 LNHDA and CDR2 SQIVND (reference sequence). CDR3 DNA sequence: TGTGCCGGTAGTATCCTGGGACAGCCGAACACTGAAGCTTTCTTT. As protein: CAGSILGQPNTEAFF.

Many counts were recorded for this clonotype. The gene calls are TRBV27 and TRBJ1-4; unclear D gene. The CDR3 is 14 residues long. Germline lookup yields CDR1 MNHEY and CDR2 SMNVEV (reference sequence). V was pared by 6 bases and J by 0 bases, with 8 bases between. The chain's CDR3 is CASRQFATNEKLFF. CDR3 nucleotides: TGTGCCAGCAGGCAGTTTGCAACTAATGAAAAACTGTTTTTT.

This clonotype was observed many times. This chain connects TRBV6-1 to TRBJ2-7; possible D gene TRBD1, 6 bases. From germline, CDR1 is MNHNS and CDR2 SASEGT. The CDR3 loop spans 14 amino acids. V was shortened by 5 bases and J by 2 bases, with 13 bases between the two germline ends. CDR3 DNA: TGTGCCAGCAGTCCCGGGACAAACCCCTACGAGCAGTACTTC. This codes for CASSPGTNPYEQYF.

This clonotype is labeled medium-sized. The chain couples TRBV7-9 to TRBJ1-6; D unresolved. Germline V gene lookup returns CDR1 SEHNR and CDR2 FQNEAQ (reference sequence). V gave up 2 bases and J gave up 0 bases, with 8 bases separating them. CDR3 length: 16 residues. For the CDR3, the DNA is TGTGCCAGCAGCTTATACGGGATCTCCTATAATTCACCCCTCCACTTT. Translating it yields CASSLYGISYNSPLHF.

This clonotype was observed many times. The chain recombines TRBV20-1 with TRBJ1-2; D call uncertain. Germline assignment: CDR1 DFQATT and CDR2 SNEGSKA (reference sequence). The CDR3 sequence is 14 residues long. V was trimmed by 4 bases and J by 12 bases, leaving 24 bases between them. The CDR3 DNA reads TGCAGTGCTACCGACCGAAGACGGCGCCAGGTCGACACCTTC. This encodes CSATDRRRRQVDTF.

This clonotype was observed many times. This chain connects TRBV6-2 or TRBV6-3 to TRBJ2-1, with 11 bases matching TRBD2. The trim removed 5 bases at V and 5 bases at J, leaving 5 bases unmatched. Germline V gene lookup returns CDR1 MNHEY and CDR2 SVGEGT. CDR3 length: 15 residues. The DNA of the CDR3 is TGTGCCAGCAGTGAACTAGCGGGAGCAAACAATGAGCAGTTCTTC. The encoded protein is CASSELAGANNEQFF.

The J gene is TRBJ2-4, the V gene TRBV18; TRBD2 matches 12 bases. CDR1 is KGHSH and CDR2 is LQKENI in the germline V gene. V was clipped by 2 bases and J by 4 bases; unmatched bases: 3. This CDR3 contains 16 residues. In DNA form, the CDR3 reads TGTGCCAGCTCACCATTGCTAGCGGGAGGGAAAAACATTCAGTACTTC. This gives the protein CASSPLLAGGKNIQYF.

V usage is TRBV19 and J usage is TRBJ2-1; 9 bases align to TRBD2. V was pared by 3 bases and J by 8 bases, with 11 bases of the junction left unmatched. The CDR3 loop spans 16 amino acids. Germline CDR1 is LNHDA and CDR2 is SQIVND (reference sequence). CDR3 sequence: CASSIRVASGNHEQFF. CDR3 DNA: TGTGCCAGTAGTATCCGGGTGGCTAGCGGGAACCATGAGCAGTTCTTC.

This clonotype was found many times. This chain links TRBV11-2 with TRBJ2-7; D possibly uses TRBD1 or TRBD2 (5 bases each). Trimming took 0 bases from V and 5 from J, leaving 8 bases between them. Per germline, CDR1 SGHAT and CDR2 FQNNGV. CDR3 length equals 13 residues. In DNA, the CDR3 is TGTGCCAGCAGCTTAGATAGGGGACACGAGCAGTACTTC. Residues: CASSLDRGHEQYF.

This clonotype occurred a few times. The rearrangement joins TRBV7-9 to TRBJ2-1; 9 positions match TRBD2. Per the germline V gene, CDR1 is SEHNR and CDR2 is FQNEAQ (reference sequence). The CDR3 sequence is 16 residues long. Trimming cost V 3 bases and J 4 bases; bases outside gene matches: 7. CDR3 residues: CASSFAPSGIYNEQFF. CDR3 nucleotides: TGTGCCAGCAGCTTTGCACCTAGCGGGATTTACAATGAGCAGTTCTTC.

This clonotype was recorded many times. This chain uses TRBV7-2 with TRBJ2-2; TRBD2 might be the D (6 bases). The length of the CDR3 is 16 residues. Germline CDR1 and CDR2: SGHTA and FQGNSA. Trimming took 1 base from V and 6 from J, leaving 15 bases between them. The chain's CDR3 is CASSLVSRRDPGELFF. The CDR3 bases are TGTGCCAGCAGCTTAGTATCGAGGAGGGACCCCGGGGAGCTGTTTTTT.

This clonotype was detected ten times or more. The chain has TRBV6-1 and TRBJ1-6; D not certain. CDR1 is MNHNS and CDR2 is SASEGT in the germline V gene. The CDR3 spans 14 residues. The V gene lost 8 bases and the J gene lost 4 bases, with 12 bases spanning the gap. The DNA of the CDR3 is TGTGCCAGCGACCGGAAAGAGTATAATTCACCCCTCCACTTT. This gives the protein CASDRKEYNSPLHF.

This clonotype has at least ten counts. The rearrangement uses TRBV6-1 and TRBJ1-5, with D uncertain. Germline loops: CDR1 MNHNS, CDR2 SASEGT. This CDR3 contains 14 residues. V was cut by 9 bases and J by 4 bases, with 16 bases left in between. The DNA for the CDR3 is TGTGCCAGTGTTCAGGAGATGATAAATCAGCCCCAGCATTTT. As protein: CASVQEMINQPQHF.